The 10 T cell receptor beta chains listed next were all sequenced from one sample in a study of control samples from healthy donors and cancer patients. Clones were sequenced by immunoSEQ multiplex PCR, and TCRdb holds only the in-frame ones, with some missing. Among about 150,000 clones listed, more than 85% were seen once. Specimen: blood. The source of these receptors is a woman aged 40 to 49 in good health.

The chain joins TRBV3-1 (or the pseudogene TRBV3-2) to TRBJ2-7; D is ambiguous. The ends were cut back, 3 bases at V and 1 base at J, with 4 bases in the middle. This CDR3 has 12 residues. Germline-derived CDR1 and CDR2 are LGHDT and YNNKEL (reference sequence). The CDR3, as DNA: TGTGCCAGCAGCCACGGGTCCTACGAGCAGTACTTC. Translating gives CASSHGSYEQYF.

This clone occurred once. The chain links TRBV10-3 to TRBJ1-1; 9 bases are shared with TRBD1. This CDR3 region has 13 residues. V was pared by 11 bases and J by 0 bases, with 4 bases of the junction left unmatched. The V gene's germline CDR1 is ENHRY and CDR2 SYGVKD. The CDR3 bases are TGTGCCTTTAGGACAGGGGTGAACACTGAAGCTTTCTTT. Its protein is CAFRTGVNTEAFF.

V usage is TRBV6-5 and J usage is TRBJ1-5; D remains unclear. The CDR3 runs to 12 residues. Per the germline V gene, CDR1 is MNHEY and CDR2 is SVGAGI. Trimming cost V 6 bases and J 6 bases, with 9 bases left between them. CDR3 loop: CASSTATQPQHF. The CDR3 coding sequence is TGTGCCAGCAGCACAGCAACTCAGCCCCAGCATTTT.

The chain joins TRBV25-1 to TRBJ1-2; no clear D. Germline V CDR1 and CDR2: MGHDK, SYGVNS. The CDR3 is 12 residues long. Trimming took off 4 bases at V and 4 bases at J, with 7 bases between the two ends. DNA of the CDR3: TGTGCCAGCAGTGTGTCAGGCTATGGCTACACCTTC. Residues: CASSVSGYGYTF.

CDR3 in amino acids: CASSQDPGLNEKLFF. CDR3 nucleotide sequence: TGCGCCAGCAGCCAAGACCCAGGTCTTAATGAAAAACTGTTTTTT. The rearrangement joins TRBV4-1 to TRBJ1-4; D remains unclear. The germline CDR1 and CDR2 sequences are MGHRA and YSYEKL. Trimming removed 0 bases at V and 4 bases at J, with 9 bases between. The CDR3 totals 15 residues.

This chain links TRBV12-3 or TRBV12-4 with TRBJ1-1; D is possibly TRBD1 (5 bases). The CDR3 is made up of 13 amino acids. V was pared by 8 bases and J by 5 bases, with 15 bases between. The CDR3 DNA is TGTGCCAGCCTTTCGGACAAAGCGACTGAAGCTTTCTTT. Its protein is CASLSDKATEAFF.

The chain couples TRBV10-3 to TRBJ2-3; 9 positions match TRBD2. After removal of 6 bases from V and 0 bases from J, the junction contained 4 bases not matched to a gene. The germline gives CDR1 ENHRY, CDR2 SYGVKD. The CDR3 extends over 15 amino acids. The CDR3 here is CAIRASGASTDTQYF. CDR3 DNA: TGTGCCATCAGGGCTAGCGGGGCTAGCACAGATACGCAGTATTTT.

About this clone itself: The sample holds other DNA sequences that translate to the same CDR3. The chain is built from TRBV2 and TRBJ1-5; 7 positions match TRBD1. The V and J ends lost 1 base and 6 bases, in that order; junction bases with no gene match: 3. Germline CDR1 SNHLY, CDR2 FYNNEI. The CDR3 sequence is 14 residues long. CDR3 loop: CASSEEGAGQPQHF. CDR3 bases: TGTGCCAGCAGTGAAGAGGGGGCGGGTCAGCCCCAGCATTTT. The full variable domain, rest sourced from reference TRBV2 and TRBJ1-5, is EPEVTQTPSHQVTQMGQEVILRCVPISNHLYFYWYRQILGQKVEFLVSFYNNEISEKSEIFDDQFSVERPDGSNFTLKIRSTKLEDSAMYFCASSEEGAGQPQHFGDGTRLSIL.

The chain has TRBV3-1 (or the pseudogene TRBV3-2) and TRBJ1-1, with TRBD1 matching 7 bases. Looked up from germline, CDR1 is LGHDT and CDR2 is YNNKEL (reference sequence). The CDR3 runs to 14 residues. With V trimmed by 4 bases and J by 5 bases, 7 bases remained unmatched. CDR3 in amino acids: CASSLQTGTTEAFF. As DNA, the CDR3 is TGTGCCAGCAGCCTGCAGACAGGGACGACTGAAGCTTTCTTT.

This chain uses TRBV20-1 with TRBJ2-1; D might be TRBD2 (5 bases). V dropped 3 bases and J dropped 14 bases, with 17 bases sitting between them. The CDR3 length is 12 residues. Germline CDR1 DFQATT, CDR2 SNEGSKA (reference sequence). The CDR3 is CSASAPLEAEFF. In nucleotides, the CDR3 is TGCAGTGCTAGTGCCCCTCTGGAAGCGGAGTTCTTC.